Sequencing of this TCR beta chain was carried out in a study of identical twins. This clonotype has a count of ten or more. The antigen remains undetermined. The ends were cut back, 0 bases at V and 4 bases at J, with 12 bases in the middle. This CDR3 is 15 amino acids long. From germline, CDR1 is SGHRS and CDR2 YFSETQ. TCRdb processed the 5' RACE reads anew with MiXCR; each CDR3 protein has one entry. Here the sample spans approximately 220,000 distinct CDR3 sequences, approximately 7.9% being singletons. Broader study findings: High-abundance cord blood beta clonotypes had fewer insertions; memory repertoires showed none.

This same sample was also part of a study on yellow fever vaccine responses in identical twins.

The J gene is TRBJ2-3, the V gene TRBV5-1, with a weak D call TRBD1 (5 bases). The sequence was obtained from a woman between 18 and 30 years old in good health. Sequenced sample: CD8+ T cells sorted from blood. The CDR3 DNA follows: TGCGCCAGCAGCTTGGAAGGGGTTGGGGCAGATACGCAGTATTTT. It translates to CASSLEGVGADTQYF.